This record looks at one T cell receptor (beta chain) sequence and its context. Germline V lookup: CDR1 ENHRY, CDR2 SYGVKD. The ends were cut back, 5 bases at V and 11 bases at J, with 12 bases in the middle. The CDR3 runs to 11 residues. This sample was taken from a study of blood T cell repertoires in COVID-19. Here immunoSEQ multiplex PCR was the method, and the copy in TCRdb shows in-frame clones only, minus some. The sample has more than 300,000 clones, roughly 90% seen once. The chain is built from TRBV10-3 and TRBJ1-1; D might be TRBD1 (5 bases). The source is a young man who had recovered from COVID-19. The sequencing sample was made of peripheral blood. The CDR3 sequence is CAISSGGEAFF. The DNA of the CDR3 is TGTGCCATCAGTTCGGGGGGGGAGGCTTTCTTT.